This T cell receptor beta chain was observed in a study of yellow fever vaccine responses in identical twins. Findings and caveats of the study: Twins reportedly appeared to share part of their vaccine T cell response while keeping part individual.

TCRdb ran MiXCR on the RT-PCR reads and lists one entry per CDR3 protein. The sample gives some 35,000 distinct CDR3 sequences, about 61% of which show up once; 4.5% is in the top ten. This clonotype was recorded a few times. The antigen remains unidentified. The TCR originated in a woman aged 18-35 years who received the yellow fever vaccine. The material sequenced was T cells from blood (PBMCs), unsorted or a sorted subset (not recorded which), taken before or after yellow fever vaccination (not recorded which).

This CDR3 reads CASSLEGSDGYTF. CDR3 bases: TGCGCCAGCAGCTTGGAGGGGTCAGACGGCTACACCTTC. V is TRBV5-1 and J is TRBJ1-2, with a weak D call TRBD1 (5 bases). The length of the CDR3 is 13 residues. In germline, CDR1 is SGHRS, CDR2 YFSETQ. V was cut by 0 bases and J by 8 bases, with 11 bases left in between.